This T cell receptor beta chain comes out of a study of OX40 agonist ivuxolimab in advanced cancers. Background on the study: The group had a mean age of about 60 years, ranged from roughly 20 to 79, and was 80% to 85% male.

Sequencing was performed with immunoSEQ multiplex PCR; in TCRdb, only in-frame clones are kept and a portion is missing. The table has 85,000 to 100,000 clones, 70% to 85% seen once; the top ten hold roughly 3.8%. Trimming removed 5 bases from V and 0 bases from J, with 14 bases in between. Germline V gene sequence: CDR1 SGHTA, CDR2 FQGNSA. The CDR3 runs 16 residues. The sequenced sample was CD4+ or CD8+ T cells sorted from blood, obtained in a trial of the OX40 agonist ivuxolimab. The chain uses TRBV7-2 and TRBJ1-3; no reliable D call. The sequence was obtained from an adult with an advanced solid tumor such as melanoma, head and neck, liver or kidney cancer. In nucleotides, the CDR3 is TGTGCCAGCAGCCCCCTCTCTACAGTCTCTGGAAACACCATATATTTT. Translation gives CASSPLSTVSGNTIYF. The full variable domain, in which reference TRBV7-2 and TRBJ1-3 provide the parts outside the CDR3, is GAGVSQSPSNKVTEKGKDVELRCDPISGHTALYWYRQSLGQGLEFLIYFQGNSAPDKSGLPSDRFSAERTGGSVSTLTIQRTQQEDSAVYLCASSPLSTVSGNTIYFGEGSWLTVV.